This T cell receptor (beta chain) was retrieved from a study of Ad26.COV2.S vaccination and SARS-CoV-2 variants (dated by TCRdb to 2020 to 2023). As for the study more broadly: Donors in the vaccine arm were drawn from COV1001, a multicentre, randomized, double-blind, placebo-controlled phase I-IIa trial testing Ad26.COV2.S in healthy adults. A total of around 32 samples were included in the TCR-sequenced set, comprising 19 Ad26.COV2.S vaccine recipients, 5 placebo recipients and 8 SARS-CoV-2 convalescent individuals. Sequencing of the TCRbeta repertoire served to evaluate the specificity and breadth of SARS-CoV-2-reactive T cell receptors following Ad26.COV2.S vaccination. Blinding of investigators to trial group allocation was maintained during experiments and outcome assessment. Ad26.COV2.S was administered intramuscularly at 5 x 10^10 or 1 x 10^11 viral particles, either as a single shot or as two shots given 56 days apart. Participants in the trial were split at random into five groups of five each, receiving low-dose or high-dose Ad26.COV2.S once or twice, or else placebo on both occasions. Here is what the overall study found, with its caveats: The study lacked the statistical power to compare responses across vaccine doses or regimens. Substantial breadth of spike-specific CD8+ and CD4+ T cell responses was reported after vaccination. The authors noted that total T cell responses may have been underestimated by the TCR breadth and depth analyses. Compared with placebo recipients, Ad26.COV2.S recipients showed higher spike-specific TCR breadth (P = 0.0014). Vaccine and placebo recipients had similar non-spike TCR breadth, a finding consistent with the vaccine containing only spike.

From its cysteine to its phenylalanine, the CDR3 spans 16 amino acids. Of the read, only the CDR3 DNA is kept; its 48 bases are in frame from base 1. The germline V gene encodes CDR1 SGDLS and CDR2 YYNGEE. The germline ends are 12 bases apart after V is trimmed by 0 bases and J by 2 bases. The treatment or condition label, as the study defines it: some 20 received Ad26.COV2.S at low or high dose, single or two shots; 5 received placebo; per-sample allocation not given. Repertoires of vaccine and placebo recipients were sequenced from samples collected on day 63 after the first injection. In Cohort 1b, fewer than 30 adults aged 18-55 years were enrolled at a single site in Boston, USA, between 29 July and 7 August 2020. Ad26.COV2.S consisted of a replication-incompetent adenovirus type 26 vector by which a prefusion-stabilized SARS-CoV-2 spike protein from the original Wuhan strain was expressed.

Concerning this clone: Its antigen remains undetermined. Qualities for individual bases were not recorded, and no much larger clone is one base off.

TCRbeta CDR3 regions were sequenced with the immunoSEQ Assay. After extraction, genomic DNA underwent amplification by bias-controlled multiplex PCR, followed by high-throughput sequencing. Concerning the study's data processing: To quantify the absolute abundance of each unique TCRbeta CDR3 region, sequences were collapsed and filtered. T cell fraction was estimated by normalizing TCRbeta template counts to usable DNA, with usable DNA measured through amplification of reference genes found in all nucleated cells. Repertoire TCRs were annotated as SARS-CoV-2-specific by exact matching of V gene, CDR3 amino acid sequence and J gene to a known reactive TCR set. The reference SARS-CoV-2 TCR set was obtained from MIRA and was filtered for enrichment in COVID-19-positive ImmuneCODE repertoires, whereby public or cross-reactive TCRs were removed. Based on the MIRA antigens, annotated TCRs were further analysed at the level of specific ORF or position within ORF. Breadth was defined as the number of annotated unique rearrangements divided by the total number of unique productive rearrangements, and depth was defined as the summed frequency of the annotated unique rearrangements. Two-sided Wilcoxon rank-sum tests were applied when comparing TCR breadth between groups. The table comes from immuneACCESS by way of TCRdb, which keeps in-frame sequences with V and J called. Part of the clones is missing from these tables; in studies checked, under half for an unresolved V gene and the rest for unknown reasons. V and J calls and clone size are as listed in that table; D and trimming were resolved from the DNA. The sample table contains around 450,000 clones; only one count was recorded for 85% to 90% of them. The ten largest clonotypes hold about 2.5% of the sample.

The specimen was peripheral blood, collected in a trial of Ad26.COV2.S vaccine versus placebo. The sequence came from a person aged 18 to 65 who received the Ad26.COV2.S COVID-19 vaccine or a placebo. The chain employs TRBV9 and TRBJ2-1, with TRBD2 perhaps the D gene, on 5 matching bases. The CDR3 loop reads CASSVGGPRAYNEQFF. In nucleotide form, the sequence is TGTGCCAGCAGCGTAGGAGGACCGAGGGCCTACAATGAGCAGTTCTTC. The variable domain in full, with residues beyond the CDR3 obtained from the reference TRBV9 and TRBJ2-1 genes, is DSGVTQTPKHLITATGQRVTLRCSPRSGDLSVYWYQQSLDQGLQFLIQYYNGEERAKGNILERFSAQQFPDLHSELNLSSLELGDSALYFCASSVGGPRAYNEQFFGPGTRLTVL.